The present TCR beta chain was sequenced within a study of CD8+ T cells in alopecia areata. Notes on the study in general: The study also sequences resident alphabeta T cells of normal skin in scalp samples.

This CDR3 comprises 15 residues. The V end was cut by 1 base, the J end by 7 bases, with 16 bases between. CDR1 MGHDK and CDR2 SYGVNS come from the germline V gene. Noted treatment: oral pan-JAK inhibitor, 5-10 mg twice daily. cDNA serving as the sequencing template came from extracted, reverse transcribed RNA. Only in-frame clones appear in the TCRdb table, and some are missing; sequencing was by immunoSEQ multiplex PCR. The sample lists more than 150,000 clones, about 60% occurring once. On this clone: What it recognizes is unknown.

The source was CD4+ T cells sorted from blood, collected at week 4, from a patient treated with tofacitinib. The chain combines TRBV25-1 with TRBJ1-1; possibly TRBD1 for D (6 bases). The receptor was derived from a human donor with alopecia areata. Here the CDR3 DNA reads TGTGCCAGCAGTGAATCCAGAGGGACATCAAGTGAAGCTTTCTTT. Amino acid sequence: CASSESRGTSSEAFF.